What follows are 31 T cell receptor beta chains derived from one specimen sequenced in a study of blood T cell repertoires in COVID-19. The assay was immunoSEQ multiplex PCR, and TCRdb's table has in-frame clones only and misses some. The sample has about 100,000 clones, 70% to 80% seen once. Sequences were obtained from peripheral blood. The receptor source for this set is a woman in her seventies with acute or convalescent COVID-19.

The chain combines TRBV27 with TRBJ2-1; TRBD2 matches at 9 bases. CDR3 length: 15 amino acids. Trimming removed 6 bases from V and 7 bases from J; junction bases left unmatched: 10. Looked up from germline, CDR1 is MNHEY and CDR2 is SMNVEV (reference sequence). The CDR3 spells CASSVQRGVENEQFF. DNA of the CDR3: TGTGCCAGCAGCGTCCAGCGGGGGGTCGAAAATGAGCAGTTCTTC.

V and J are TRBV29-1 and TRBJ1-4; the match to TRBD1 covers 9 bases. CDR1 and CDR2 from the germline V gene are SQVTM and ANQGSEA. This CDR3 is built from 12 residues. The J segment lost 10 bases and the V segment lost 4 bases, leaving 4 bases of the junction unmatched. Here the CDR3 DNA reads TGCAGCGTTGGGGACAGGGAGACAAAACTGTTTTTT. Its protein is CSVGDRETKLFF.

The rearrangement links TRBV7-3 to TRBJ2-5, with D tentatively TRBD2 (5 bases). V was clipped by 3 bases and J by 6 bases, with 11 bases between them. CDR1 is SGHTA and CDR2 is FQGTGA in the germline V gene. This CDR3 contains 13 residues. The CDR3 nucleotides are TGTGCCAGCAGCTTTCAGCGGTACCAGACCCAGTACTTC. Protein: CASSFQRYQTQYF.

The genes are TRBV10-3 and TRBJ1-1; D not certain. Per germline, CDR1 ENHRY and CDR2 SYGVKD. Trimming cost V 7 bases and J 3 bases, with 9 bases left between them. The CDR3 contains 12 residues. CDR3 sequence reads: CAITSGDTEAFF. The CDR3 nucleotides read TGTGCCATCACATCAGGTGACACTGAAGCTTTCTTT.

The chain combines TRBV6-2 or TRBV6-3 with TRBJ2-2; 11 positions agree with TRBD2. The CDR3 is made up of 20 amino acids. Trimming removed 0 bases from V and 0 bases from J; junction bases left unmatched: 9. The V gene's germline CDR1 is MNHEY and CDR2 SVGEGT. Written as DNA, the CDR3 is TGTGCCAGCAGTTACTCGTGGTTACTAGCGGGGGTCGCGAACACCGGGGAGCTGTTTTTT. This encodes CASSYSWLLAGVANTGELFF.

This clone showed up just a few times. The chain joins TRBV5-6 to TRBJ2-4; D gene ambiguous. The V end lost 4 bases, the J end lost 0 bases, and 5 bases lay between the germline ends. The CDR3 runs to 13 residues. In germline, CDR1 is SGHDT, CDR2 YYEEEE. Here the CDR3 reads CASSPIAKNIQYF. CDR3 nucleotides: TGTGCCAGCAGCCCTATAGCCAAAAACATTCAGTACTTC.

The rearrangement joins TRBV6-1 to TRBJ1-2; 7 nucleotides match TRBD1. V dropped 3 bases and J dropped 4; count of bases not matched to a gene: 8. The CDR3 is 15 amino acids. Germline assignment: CDR1 MNHNS and CDR2 SASEGT. CDR3 nucleotide sequence: TGTGCCAGCAGTGAGGCTAGACAGGGAACCTATGGCTACACCTTC. It specifies CASSEARQGTYGYTF.

The chain carries TRBV6-6 and TRBJ2-1; perhaps TRBD1 as D (6 bases). With 9 bases removed from V and 4 bases from J, the gap between germline ends came to 13 bases. Germline V gives CDR1 MNHNY, CDR2 SVGAGI (reference sequence). The CDR3 contains 13 residues. CDR3 loop: CASRLGAYNEQFF. The CDR3 region has the DNA TGTGCCAGTCGACTGGGGGCGTACAATGAGCAGTTCTTC.

This rearrangement joins TRBV7-2 to TRBJ2-3; 9 bases are a match to TRBD1. Germline trimming cut 6 bases from V and 2 bases from J; bases unmatched to any gene: 6. The CDR3 totals 15 residues. Germline CDR1 is SGHTA and CDR2 is FQGNSA. DNA of the CDR3: TGTGCCAGCAGTTCAGACAGGGGGTACACAGATACGCAGTATTTT. Translating gives CASSSDRGYTDTQYF.

This clone was counted once. The gene calls are TRBV7-2 and TRBJ1-6; 9 bases are a match to TRBD1. Per germline, CDR1 SGHTA and CDR2 FQGNSA. Trimming cost V 5 bases and J 7 bases; bases outside gene matches: 9. The CDR3 has 16 amino acids. CDR3 protein: CASSQWDREGNSPLHF. Written as DNA, the CDR3 is TGTGCCAGCAGCCAATGGGACAGGGAGGGGAATTCACCCCTCCACTTT.

V is TRBV27 and J is TRBJ1-1; a weak D match, TRBD1 (5 bases). The V gene lost 3 bases and the J gene lost 2 bases, with 19 bases spanning the gap. The germline CDR1 and CDR2 sequences are MNHEY and SMNVEV (reference sequence). There are 17 residues in the CDR3. For the CDR3, the DNA is TGTGCCAGCAGTTTTCAGTGGGCAGGGAATAGAAACACTGAAGCTTTCTTT. Its protein is CASSFQWAGNRNTEAFF.

This chain uses TRBV3-1 (or the pseudogene TRBV3-2) with TRBJ1-5; 7 bases match TRBD1. In germline, CDR1 is LGHDT, CDR2 YNNKEL (reference sequence). V lost 3 bases, J lost 5 bases, and 7 bases stayed unmatched. This CDR3 has 15 amino acids. The CDR3 region is CASSQAGTAHQPQHF. CDR3 DNA: TGTGCCAGCAGCCAGGCCGGGACAGCCCATCAGCCCCAGCATTTT.

The V call is TRBV4-2, the J call TRBJ1-1; D ambiguous. Trimming pared 0 bases from V and 1 base from J, leaving 12 bases between. CDR1 is LGHNA and CDR2 is YNFKEQ in the germline V gene. The CDR3 is made up of 16 amino acids. The CDR3 bases are TGTGCCAGCAGCCAAGATGATAGCCGGGGGAACACTGAAGCTTTCTTT. It yields the protein CASSQDDSRGNTEAFF.

This chain uses TRBV10-3 with TRBJ1-1; 11 positions agree with TRBD1. This CDR3 spans 15 amino acids. Germline V gene sequence: CDR1 ENHRY, CDR2 SYGVKD. Trimming at V came to 5 bases and at J to 4 bases, leaving 6 bases not matched to a gene. The CDR3 DNA sequence: TGTGCCATCAGTCCCGGGACAGGGGGAGGCACTGAAGCTTTCTTT. It yields the protein CAISPGTGGGTEAFF.

CDR3 sequence reads: CASSQLNYGYTF. The CDR3 bases are TGTGCCAGCAGTCAGTTAAATTATGGCTACACCTTC. The chain uses TRBV6-5 and TRBJ1-2, with D unclear. V lost 5 bases and J lost 5, with 9 bases in between. Germline CDR1 and CDR2: MNHEY and SVGAGI. The CDR3 contains 12 residues.

The rearrangement links TRBV5-1 to TRBJ2-5; 9 nucleotides line up with TRBD2. In germline, CDR1 is SGHRS, CDR2 YFSETQ. V lost 4 bases, J lost 1 base, and 2 bases stayed unmatched. CDR3 length equals 14 residues. CDR3: CASSISGGQETQYF. CDR3 nucleotides: TGCGCCAGCAGCATTAGCGGGGGCCAAGAGACCCAGTACTTC.

This chain links TRBV29-1 with TRBJ1-3; D remains ambiguous. V was pared by 4 bases and J by 4 bases, with 17 bases between. This CDR3 is 15 amino acids long. The germline gives CDR1 SQVTM, CDR2 ANQGSEA. This chain's CDR3 is CSVVEGGSSGNTIYF. CDR3 nucleotides: TGCAGCGTTGTCGAGGGTGGTTCAAGCGGAAACACCATATATTTT.

This chain joins TRBV19 and TRBJ2-5, with D possibly matching TRBD2 (6 bases). V lost 6 bases, J lost 5 bases, and 16 bases lay in between. This CDR3 is built from 14 residues. Germline assignment: CDR1 LNHDA and CDR2 SQIVND (reference sequence). CDR3 sequence: CASSPYRRAETQYF. CDR3 DNA sequence: TGTGCCAGTAGCCCCTACAGGAGGGCGGAGACCCAGTACTTC.

This clone has a single count. The CDR3 region is CSVVDGSIVTQYF. CDR3 nucleotides: TGCAGCGTTGTGGACGGGAGTATAGTGACCCAGTACTTC. V usage is TRBV29-1 and J usage is TRBJ2-5, with D perhaps matching TRBD2 (6 bases). Germline values: CDR1 SQVTM, CDR2 ANQGSEA. This CDR3 region has 13 residues. The V end lost 4 bases, the J end lost 7 bases, and 16 bases lay between the germline ends.

Only a few counts were recorded for this clone. The rearrangement uses TRBV19 and TRBJ1-2; perhaps TRBD1 as D (6 bases). This CDR3 region has 14 residues. The V end was cut by 5 bases, the J end by 6 bases, with 16 bases between. Germline loops: CDR1 LNHDA, CDR2 SQIVND (reference sequence). The CDR3 protein is CASSRAEQGHGYTF. The CDR3 DNA reads TGTGCCAGTAGTCGGGCCGAACAGGGCCATGGCTACACCTTC.

This clone was seen a handful of times. The rearrangement uses TRBV23-1 and TRBJ1-5; D remains unclear. TRBV23-1 qualifies as an ORF whose function is uncertain. Trimming pared 0 bases from V and 0 bases from J, leaving 18 bases between. The CDR3 runs to 19 residues. This chain's CDR3 is CASSQSCRSIILSNQPQHF. CDR3 nucleotide sequence: TGCGCCAGCAGTCAATCGTGTCGGAGCATCATACTTAGCAATCAGCCCCAGCATTTT.

This chain uses TRBV28 with TRBJ1-1; D gene unclear. The CDR3 extends over 13 amino acids. Germline CDR1 is MDHEN and CDR2 is SYDVKM. V was trimmed by 6 bases and J by 4 bases, leaving 12 bases between them. The CDR3 sequence: CASREPGSTEAFF. In DNA, the CDR3 is TGTGCCAGCAGGGAGCCGGGGTCCACTGAAGCTTTCTTT.

This clone has only one observation. This chain uses TRBV19 with TRBJ1-4; the match to TRBD1 covers 7 bases. The CDR3 length is 13 residues. Germline V lookup: CDR1 LNHDA, CDR2 SQIVND (reference sequence). Trimming took 9 bases from V and 4 from J; bases not matched to a gene: 5. CDR3 in amino acids: CASRDSFNEKLFF. CDR3 nucleotides: TGTGCCAGCCGGGACAGCTTTAATGAAAAACTGTTTTTT.

The CDR3 sequence is CAISDTRGGSYGYTF. CDR3 coding DNA: TGTGCCATCAGTGATACCCGGGGGGGAAGCTATGGCTACACCTTC. This chain uses TRBV10-3 with TRBJ1-2, with a weak D call TRBD1 (5 bases). The ends were cut back, 3 bases at V and 4 bases at J, with 15 bases in the middle. Per germline, CDR1 ENHRY and CDR2 SYGVKD. The CDR3 totals 15 residues.

The gene calls are TRBV3-1 (or the pseudogene TRBV3-2) and TRBJ2-1; 10 bases agree with TRBD1. V was pared by 4 bases and J by 0 bases, with 12 bases of the junction left unmatched. The CDR3 consists of 19 residues. Per germline, CDR1 LGHDT and CDR2 YNNKEL (reference sequence). CDR3 sequence (DNA): TGTGCCAGCAGCCCGGACTATTGGACAGGGGGGAGCTCCTACAATGAGCAGTTCTTC. It specifies CASSPDYWTGGSSYNEQFF.

In its sample, this clone was seen once. The V and J genes are TRBV7-9 and TRBJ1-2, with 7 bases lining up with TRBD1. Germline CDR1 reads SEHNR; CDR2 reads FQNEAQ (reference sequence). CDR3 length equals 13 residues. Germline trimming cut 1 base from V and 8 bases from J; bases unmatched to any gene: 4. The CDR3 protein is CASSLEGALGYTF. CDR3 in DNA: TGTGCCAGCAGCTTAGAGGGGGCGCTCGGCTACACCTTC.

The rearrangement joins TRBV19 to TRBJ2-3, with TRBD2 matching 12 bases. CDR1 is LNHDA and CDR2 is SQIVND in the germline V gene (reference sequence). The CDR3 runs 16 residues. V trimming: 5 bases; J trimming: 5 bases; junction bases outside the gene matches: 8. CDR3 DNA: TGTGCCAGTAGTGCTAGCGGGGGGGCAGGCGAAGATACGCAGTATTTT. As protein: CASSASGGAGEDTQYF.

The CDR3 loop reads CASSPRYRGVDEQFF. The CDR3 nucleotides are TGTGCCAGCAGCCCAAGGTACAGGGGCGTAGATGAGCAGTTCTTC. This chain connects TRBV7-9 to TRBJ2-1, with TRBD1 identical over 7 bases. V was clipped by 5 bases and J by 8 bases; unmatched bases: 12. Germline CDR1 SEHNR, CDR2 FQNEAQ (reference sequence). The CDR3 extends over 15 amino acids.

The rearrangement joins TRBV11-1 to TRBJ1-2; 10 bases are shared with TRBD1. Germline V gene lookup returns CDR1 SGHAT and CDR2 FQDESV (reference sequence). Trimming cost V 4 bases and J 7 bases; bases outside gene matches: 9. The CDR3 consists of 15 residues. The CDR3 spells CASSSMGTGVVGYTF. The CDR3 DNA is TGTGCCAGCAGCTCGATGGGGACAGGGGTTGTTGGCTACACCTTC.

The chain uses TRBV5-1 and TRBJ1-1; no definite D call. Trimming took 4 bases from V and 3 from J, leaving 13 bases between them. In germline, CDR1 is SGHRS, CDR2 YFSETQ. The CDR3 has 14 residues. For the CDR3, the DNA is TGCGCCAGCAGCCTAGGGAGTTTGGACACTGAAGCTTTCTTT. As protein: CASSLGSLDTEAFF.

This clone was observed a few times. The chain uses TRBV4-2 and TRBJ2-1, with 7 bases matching TRBD2. Losses at the gene ends were 3 bases for V and 4 bases for J; bases not matched to a gene: 3. The CDR3 has 14 amino acids. Germline V CDR1 and CDR2: LGHNA, YNFKEQ. The CDR3 nucleotides read TGTGCCAGCAGCCATAGCGGGCCTTACAATGAGCAGTTCTTC. It codes for CASSHSGPYNEQFF.